This T cell receptor beta chain came from a study of shared clonotypes between healthy human individuals. Study-level background: Those who served as donors were a couple of women and a few men between the ages of 18 and 49.

The CDR3 is 16 residues long. Germline V gives CDR1 SGHKS, CDR2 YYEKEE (reference sequence). Losses at the gene ends were 0 bases for V and 4 bases for J; bases not matched to a gene: 5. The method was immunoSEQ multiplex PCR; TCRdb's version includes in-frame clones alone and lacks a portion of them. Of more than 1.2 million clones in the sample, around 98.5% were seen once. Study-level results: Clonotypes not shared had lower generation probabilities than those common to all four donors.

To note about this clone: Its specificity is not known.

The sequenced material came from naive CD4+ T cells sorted from blood. The subset is: CD45RA+ positively selected. The origin of this receptor is a man aged 25-40 years in good health. The rearrangement links TRBV5-5 to TRBJ1-5; 9 bases fit TRBD1. In nucleotides, the CDR3 is TGTGCCAGCAGCTTGGGGGGCGGGACAGGGAATCAGCCCCAGCATTTT. Protein product: CASSLGGGTGNQPQHF.